The sequence of this TCR beta chain was determined in a study of T cell changes during pregnancy in multiple sclerosis (dated by TCRdb to 2018 to 2020). Broadly, across the study: The study examined how the T cell repertoire changed over the course of pregnancy in women with multiple sclerosis.

Notes on this clone: Its antigen remains unidentified. Base-call qualities are not available, and no considerably larger clone is one nucleotide away.

The junction carries 16 bases between V and J, which are trimmed by 5 bases and 2 bases respectively. Reading from cysteine to phenylalanine, the CDR3 counts 15 amino acids. The DNA shown is the 45-base CDR3, in frame from base 1. CDR1 and CDR2 are drawn from the germline V gene: MDHEN, SYDVKM. Preparation of the library involved the immunoSEQ multiplex PCR assay. TCRdb's version of the immuneACCESS table is confined to in-frame rearrangements and falls short of the full clone set. An unresolved V gene accounts for under half of the shortfall where checked; the remainder is of unknown origin. The table for this sample lists around 100,000 clones; more than 90% of them were counted only once. The ten largest account for under 1.5% of the sample.

This receptor was obtained from a female donor with multiple sclerosis, enrolled in a pregnancy study. The chain joins TRBV28 to TRBJ2-7; a weak D assignment points to TRBD1 (6 bases agree). The material sequenced was peripheral blood, taken in the second trimester of pregnancy. The nucleotides read TGTGCCAGCAGTAAAACAGGGAGAAGGGCCTACGAGCAGTACTTC. Its protein product is CASSKTGRRAYEQYF.